What follows describes a single TCR beta chain. Repertoires were generated with immunoSEQ multiplex PCR, while TCRdb's copy carries only in-frame clones and drops some. The sample holds about 260,000 clones; 75% to 90% are singletons and the top ten take roughly 4.3%. Germline loops: CDR1 LGHNA, CDR2 YSLEER. This CDR3 spans 15 amino acids. Trimming pared 1 base from V and 5 bases from J, leaving 11 bases between. These data are taken from a study of blood T cell repertoires in COVID-19. The gene calls are TRBV4-3 and TRBJ2-2; D unclear. What was sequenced was PBMCs or T cells enriched from blood (not recorded which). This receptor was taken from a woman aged 30 to 39 with acute COVID-19. DNA for the CDR3: TGCGCCAGCAGCCAAGGCGCGGAACCTACCGGGGAGCTGTTTTTT. Translated: CASSQGAEPTGELFF.